Listed below are T cell receptor beta chains from one sample, sequenced in a study of regulatory T cells in long-lasting Graves disease. TCRdb re-called the multiplex PCR reads with MiXCR, one entry per CDR3 protein. Seen here are around 450,000 distinct CDR3 sequences, around 16% observed once, and the top ten hold about 8.3%. The data were also submitted as part of a second study, on T cells in Graves' hyperthyroidism and ophthalmopathy.

Sequenced here: peripheral blood mononuclear cells (PBMCs), sampled at new diagnosis, from a patient treated with antithyroid drugs. Source of these receptors: a woman aged 40-49 years with Graves disease. CDR3s include the opening cysteine and the closing phenylalanine or tryptophan. A D gene is named only where the DNA matches it firmly. Rows may omit the clone size; those that give it use once, few, many or a size class.

abundance: -; d_gene: TRBD1; v_gene: TRBV7-9; j_gene: TRBJ1-1; CDR3aa: CASSLGDGTGFYSTEAFF; CDR3nt: TGTGCCAGCAGCTTAGGAGACGGGACAGGGTTTTACTCCACTGAAGCTTTCTTT
abundance: many; d_gene: TRBD2; v_gene: TRBV11-3; j_gene: TRBJ2-5; CDR3aa: CASSTIAGDGGETQYF; CDR3nt: TGTGCCAGCAGCACTATAGCGGGAGACGGGGGGGAGACCCAGTACTTC
abundance: many; d_gene: -; v_gene: TRBV11-2; j_gene: TRBJ1-1; CDR3aa: CASSLEPNTEAFF; CDR3nt: TGTGCCAGCAGCTTGGAACCGAACACTGAAGCTTTCTTT
abundance: many; d_gene: -; v_gene: TRBV10-3; j_gene: TRBJ2-3; CDR3aa: CAISPGQILAADTQYF; CDR3nt: TGTGCCATCAGTCCGGGACAGATACTAGCGGCAGATACGCAGTATTTT
abundance: -; d_gene: -; v_gene: TRBV29-1; j_gene: TRBJ2-1; CDR3aa: CSVNSVTYNEQFF; CDR3nt: TGCAGCGTGAACAGCGTCACGTACAATGAGCAGTTCTTC
abundance: many; d_gene: -; v_gene: TRBV18; j_gene: TRBJ2-3; CDR3aa: CASQGDTQYF; CDR3nt: TGTGCCAGCCAGGGGGATACGCAGTATTTT
abundance: few; d_gene: -; v_gene: TRBV5-1; j_gene: TRBJ2-7; CDR3aa: CASSFEVPYEQYF; CDR3nt: TGCGCCAGCAGCTTTGAGGTCCCCTACGAGCAGTACTTC
abundance: -; d_gene: TRBD2; v_gene: TRBV27; j_gene: TRBJ2-7; CDR3aa: CASSLSGLAGINEQYF; CDR3nt: TGTGCCAGCAGTTTGTCCGGACTAGCGGGAATCAACGAGCAGTACTTC
abundance: many; d_gene: -; v_gene: TRBV24-1; j_gene: TRBJ2-1; CDR3aa: CATSAPGIVAREQFF; CDR3nt: TGTGCCACCAGTGCTCCAGGGATTGTGGCACGTGAGCAGTTCTTC
abundance: -; d_gene: TRBD1; v_gene: TRBV3-1; j_gene: TRBJ1-4; CDR3aa: CASSQAGTATEELFF; CDR3nt: TGTGCCAGCAGCCAAGCCGGGACAGCGACTGAAGAACTGTTTTTT
abundance: few; d_gene: -; v_gene: TRBV4-1; j_gene: TRBJ1-2; CDR3aa: CASNREGDGYTF; CDR3nt: TGCGCCAGCAACAGGGAGGGCGATGGCTACACCTTC
abundance: many; d_gene: -; v_gene: TRBV2; j_gene: TRBJ2-5; CDR3aa: CASSEALRDYQETQYF; CDR3nt: TGTGCCAGCAGTGAAGCGCTTCGGGACTACCAAGAGACCCAGTACTTC
abundance: -; d_gene: -; v_gene: TRBV7-6; j_gene: TRBJ2-3; CDR3aa: CASSPEMGSGSTDTQYF; CDR3nt: TGTGCCAGCAGCCCAGAGATGGGAAGTGGGAGCACAGATACGCAGTATTTT
abundance: few; d_gene: TRBD1; v_gene: TRBV6-1; j_gene: TRBJ1-1; CDR3aa: CASRPYRGPTEAFF; CDR3nt: TGTGCCAGCAGACCTTACAGGGGGCCCACTGAAGCTTTCTTT
abundance: -; d_gene: -; v_gene: TRBV11-3; j_gene: TRBJ2-7; CDR3aa: CASSLVPGSSYEQYF; CDR3nt: TGTGCCAGCAGCTTAGTGCCGGGATCCTCCTACGAGCAGTACTTC
abundance: many; d_gene: -; v_gene: TRBV6-1; j_gene: TRBJ2-5; CDR3aa: CASSPQGIQETQYF; CDR3nt: TGTGCCAGCAGCCCGCAGGGTATACAAGAGACCCAGTACTTC
abundance: many; d_gene: TRBD2; v_gene: TRBV11-2; j_gene: TRBJ2-7; CDR3aa: CASSLGTSGPYEQYF; CDR3nt: TGTGCCAGCAGCTTAGGGACTAGCGGACCCTACGAGCAGTACTTC
abundance: many; d_gene: -; v_gene: TRBV12-3/TRBV12-4; j_gene: TRBJ2-7; CDR3aa: CASSFIGTGAGEQYF; CDR3nt: TGTGCCAGCAGTTTTATAGGAACGGGGGCCGGGGAGCAGTACTTC
abundance: many; d_gene: TRBD1; v_gene: TRBV11-2; j_gene: TRBJ2-7; CDR3aa: CASSFHRGGSYEQYF; CDR3nt: TGTGCCAGCAGCTTCCACAGGGGTGGCTCCTACGAGCAGTACTTC
abundance: few; d_gene: -; v_gene: TRBV19; j_gene: TRBJ2-1; CDR3aa: CASSISGGGSYNEQFF; CDR3nt: TGTGCCAGTAGTATAAGCGGTGGAGGATCCTACAATGAGCAGTTCTTC
abundance: many; d_gene: -; v_gene: TRBV28; j_gene: TRBJ2-3; CDR3aa: CASGRTQIGDTQYF; CDR3nt: TGTGCCAGCGGGAGGACCCAGATAGGAGATACGCAGTATTTT
abundance: many; d_gene: TRBD2; v_gene: TRBV2; j_gene: TRBJ2-7; CDR3aa: CASSPTSGGYEQYF; CDR3nt: TGTGCCAGCAGTCCTACTAGCGGGGGTTACGAGCAGTACTTC
abundance: -; d_gene: TRBD1; v_gene: TRBV5-4; j_gene: TRBJ1-1; CDR3aa: CASSRRDRDYTEAFF; CDR3nt: TGTGCCAGCAGCCGCCGGGACAGGGATTACACTGAAGCTTTCTTT
abundance: -; d_gene: TRBD1; v_gene: TRBV11-3; j_gene: TRBJ2-1; CDR3aa: CASRLQGYNEQFF; CDR3nt: TGTGCCAGCAGACTACAGGGGTACAATGAGCAGTTCTTC
abundance: many; d_gene: -; v_gene: TRBV11-2; j_gene: TRBJ2-1; CDR3aa: CASNRGTGTYNEQFF; CDR3nt: TGTGCCAGCAACCGAGGAACAGGGACCTACAATGAGCAGTTCTTC
abundance: once; d_gene: TRBD2; v_gene: TRBV11-2; j_gene: TRBJ2-1; CDR3aa: CASSLGGRETQFF; CDR3nt: TGTGCCAGCAGCTTGGGTGGGAGGGAGACCCAGTTCTTC
abundance: many; d_gene: -; v_gene: TRBV6-1; j_gene: TRBJ1-2; CDR3aa: CASSRTEGYGYTF; CDR3nt: TGTGCCAGCAGTCGGACGGAAGGCTATGGCTACACCTTC
abundance: many; d_gene: TRBD2; v_gene: TRBV20-1; j_gene: TRBJ2-1; CDR3aa: CSANGEGKHYNEQFF; CDR3nt: TGCAGTGCCAACGGGGAGGGGAAACACTACAATGAGCAGTTCTTC
abundance: few; d_gene: TRBD1; v_gene: TRBV29-1; j_gene: TRBJ2-7; CDR3aa: CSVDIQGVGEQYF; CDR3nt: TGCAGCGTTGATATACAGGGGGTGGGGGAGCAGTACTTC
abundance: -; d_gene: TRBD2; v_gene: TRBV12-3/TRBV12-4; j_gene: TRBJ2-3; CDR3aa: CASSLAGTSGRVLGTDTQYF; CDR3nt: TGTGCCAGCAGTTTAGCTGGGACTAGCGGGAGGGTATTGGGCACAGATACGCAGTATTTT
abundance: many; d_gene: TRBD2; v_gene: TRBV2; j_gene: TRBJ2-7; CDR3aa: CASVAGDKNEQYF; CDR3nt: TGTGCCAGCGTAGCGGGAGACAAGAACGAGCAGTACTTC
abundance: few; d_gene: -; v_gene: TRBV18; j_gene: TRBJ2-4; CDR3aa: CASSQTGAREGIQYF; CDR3nt: TGTGCCAGCTCACAAACCGGGGCCCGGGAAGGGATTCAGTACTTC
abundance: few; d_gene: TRBD1; v_gene: TRBV7-3; j_gene: TRBJ1-5; CDR3aa: CASFTGTGDQPQHF; CDR3nt: TGTGCCAGCTTTACGGGGACAGGGGATCAGCCCCAGCATTTT
abundance: few; d_gene: -; v_gene: TRBV3-1; j_gene: TRBJ1-2; CDR3aa: CASSLWTDGYTF; CDR3nt: TGTGCCAGCAGCCTTTGGACCGATGGCTACACCTTC
abundance: many; d_gene: TRBD2; v_gene: TRBV6-5; j_gene: TRBJ2-5; CDR3aa: CASSYGSSGILETQYF; CDR3nt: TGTGCCAGCAGTTACGGGAGTAGCGGGATTTTGGAGACCCAGTACTTC
abundance: -; d_gene: -; v_gene: TRBV9; j_gene: TRBJ1-2; CDR3aa: CASSGTAVNYGYTF; CDR3nt: TGTGCCAGCAGCGGGACAGCCGTAAACTATGGCTACACCTTC
abundance: many; d_gene: TRBD2; v_gene: TRBV12-3/TRBV12-4; j_gene: TRBJ2-3; CDR3aa: CASSFLAGGTDTQYF; CDR3nt: TGTGCCAGCAGCTTTCTAGCGGGAGGCACAGATACGCAGTATTTT